Below, 25 T cell receptor beta chains from the same sample are listed, as sequenced in a study of cytomegalovirus exposure and HLA in healthy donors (dated by TCRdb to the late 2010s). The library was produced with the immunoSEQ multiplex PCR assay. This immuneACCESS table, as held by TCRdb, lists in-frame sequences with V and J called but not all clones. Of the missing ones, under half trace to an unresolved V gene in checked studies; the others have no known cause. The table for this sample lists under 200,000 clones; 84% of them were counted only once. Less than 8.5% of the sample is taken by the ten largest. Sequencing used PBMCs. These receptors were taken from a man aged 18 to 29 in good health and CMV-seropositive.

V gene TRBV7-2 combines with J gene TRBJ2-7; 9 bases align to TRBD1. The germline V gene encodes CDR1 SGHTA and CDR2 FQGNSA. The CDR3 spans 16 residues. Trimming cost V 2 bases and J 5 bases; bases outside gene matches: 10. In DNA, the CDR3 is TGTGCCAGCAGCTTATCCCCTCCCGGGACAGGGCACGAGCAGTACTTC. Protein: CASSLSPPGTGHEQYF. Complete variable domain (other parts from reference TRBV7-2 and TRBJ2-7): GAGVSQSPSNKVTEKGKDVELRCDPISGHTALYWYRQSLGQGLEFLIYFQGNSAPDKSGLPSDRFSAERTGGSVSTLTIQRTQQEDSAVYLCASSLSPPGTGHEQYFGPGTRLTVT.

This clone was seen just once. The genes are TRBV5-4 and TRBJ2-3; D perhaps matches TRBD2 (6 bases). Trimming shortened V by 4 bases and J by 2 bases, and 11 bases separated the two germline ends. This CDR3 is built from 14 residues. The V gene's germline CDR1 is SGHNT and CDR2 YYREEE (reference sequence). The CDR3 coding sequence is TGTGCCAGCAGCCCGGACTACACCACAGATACGCAGTATTTT. Translated: CASSPDYTTDTQYF.

CDR3 DNA: TGTGCCAGCAGTGAAAAACAAGGGGCAGCTAGTAATCAGCCCCAGCATTTT. Translation: CASSEKQGAASNQPQHF. The V call is TRBV6-1, the J call TRBJ1-5; maybe TRBD1 (5 bases). The CDR3 is made up of 17 amino acids. Trimming left V 2 bases short and J 4 bases short, with 18 bases between. Germline V gives CDR1 MNHNS, CDR2 SASEGT.

This clone was observed a few times. This rearrangement joins TRBV7-9 to TRBJ1-2; D may be TRBD1 (6 bases). V gave up 5 bases and J gave up 1 base, with 8 bases separating them. The CDR3 extends over 13 amino acids. CDR1 SEHNR and CDR2 FQNEAQ come from the germline V gene (reference sequence). The CDR3 DNA reads as TGTGCCAGCAGCCTGGACAGTAACTATGGCTACACCTTC. Protein: CASSLDSNYGYTF.

V gene TRBV30 combines with J gene TRBJ1-1, with 7 bases fitting TRBD1. The germline gives CDR1 GTSNPN, CDR2 SVGIG (reference sequence). The CDR3 runs 12 residues. J was trimmed by 4 bases and V by 7 bases; bases with no gene match: 6. DNA for the CDR3: TGTGCCTTACGAAGGGGGCCCACTGAAGCTTTCTTT. Translated: CALRRGPTEAFF.

In this sample, this clone turned up once. The chain combines TRBV27 with TRBJ2-1, with a weak D call TRBD2 (5 bases). The CDR3 covers 14 residues. With 8 bases removed from V and 4 bases from J, the gap between germline ends came to 15 bases. Germline values: CDR1 MNHEY, CDR2 SMNVEV (reference sequence). The CDR3 DNA reads TGTGCCAGCTCCCCGGGCAGCGGTTACAATGAGCAGTTCTTC. Amino acids: CASSPGSGYNEQFF.

This clone showed up just a few times. The chain has TRBV18 and TRBJ2-3; 11 bases map to TRBD2. Trimming removed 2 bases from V and 1 base from J; junction bases left unmatched: 5. The germline V gene has CDR1 KGHSH and CDR2 LQKENI. The CDR3 is 17 amino acids. CDR3 sequence reads: CASSPGTSGLRTDTQYF. The DNA of the CDR3 is TGTGCCAGCTCACCAGGGACTAGCGGATTACGCACAGATACGCAGTATTTT. Drawing the rest from reference TRBV18 and TRBJ2-3, the complete variable domain is NAGVMQNPRHLVRRRGQEARLRCSPMKGHSHVYWYRQLPEEGLKFMVYLQKENIIDESGMPKERFSAEFPKEGPSILRIQQVVRGDSAAYFCASSPGTSGLRTDTQYFGPGTRLTVL.

This clone was detected once. The genes are TRBV30 and TRBJ1-2; D gene ambiguous. The V gene lost 3 bases and the J gene lost 4 bases, with 9 bases spanning the gap. Germline loops: CDR1 GTSNPN, CDR2 SVGIG (reference sequence). The CDR3 has 12 amino acids. The CDR3 loop is CAWRESLYGYTF. The CDR3 bases are TGTGCCTGGAGGGAGTCGCTCTATGGCTACACCTTC.

This rearrangement joins TRBV4-2 to TRBJ2-5; 8 positions match TRBD2. The ends lost 0 bases at V and 7 bases at J; junction bases unmatched: 13. Germline loops: CDR1 LGHNA, CDR2 YNFKEQ. The CDR3 contains 17 residues. The CDR3 is CASSQESSGSSLGTQYF. CDR3 DNA sequence: TGTGCCAGCAGCCAAGAGAGCAGCGGGAGTTCCCTCGGGACCCAGTACTTC.

This clone was detected a few times. The rearrangement joins TRBV29-1 to TRBJ1-2, with unresolved D. V lost 5 bases to trimming and J lost 3 bases, with 4 bases between them. Germline values: CDR1 SQVTM, CDR2 ANQGSEA. The CDR3 has 10 residues. CDR3 loop: CSVLDYGYTF. CDR3 DNA: TGCAGCGTTCTAGACTATGGCTACACCTTC.

This sequence joins TRBV19 and TRBJ1-5; a possible D gene is TRBD1 (5 bases). Germline V gene data show CDR1 as LNHDA and CDR2 as SQIVND (reference sequence). Trimming took 6 bases from V and 4 from J, leaving 16 bases between them. The CDR3 loop spans 15 amino acids. DNA for the CDR3: TGTGCCAGTAGCCTCCTGCAGGGTGCAAATCAGCCCCAGCATTTT. As protein: CASSLLQGANQPQHF.

The V call is TRBV5-1, the J call TRBJ2-7; 7 nucleotides align to TRBD1. This CDR3 has 19 residues. Germline V gives CDR1 SGHRS, CDR2 YFSETQ. V was pared by 7 bases and J by 2 bases, with 24 bases of the junction left unmatched. The CDR3 coding sequence is TGCGCCAGCTCAGCTTTCGGGATCACAGGGGTAAGCAAACCCTACGAGCAGTACTTC. Translated, it gives CASSAFGITGVSKPYEQYF.

The chain combines TRBV6-5 with TRBJ2-7; 13 bases fit TRBD2. V gave up 4 bases and J gave up 5 bases; unmatched junction bases: 5. The germline gives CDR1 MNHEY, CDR2 SVGAGI. CDR3 length: 15 amino acids. The CDR3 sequence is CASSWTGTSGNEQYF. The DNA of the CDR3 is TGTGCCAGCAGTTGGACCGGGACTAGCGGGAACGAGCAGTACTTC.

The CDR3, as DNA: TGCGCCAGCAGCTTCGACTGGGACACCGGGGAGCTGTTTTTT. Its translation: CASSFDWDTGELFF. V and J are TRBV4-1 and TRBJ2-2; the D is unclear. V dropped 5 bases and J dropped 3 bases, with 10 bases sitting between them. The CDR3 spans 14 residues. Germline CDR1 reads MGHRA; CDR2 reads YSYEKL.

The V and J genes are TRBV14 and TRBJ2-1; TRBD2 agrees at 14 bases. This CDR3 has 17 residues. The germline gives CDR1 SGHDN, CDR2 FVKESK. The junction had 6 bases not matched to a gene; V was cut back by 4 bases and J by 4 bases. CDR3: CASSRGTSGRLYNEQFF. Written as DNA, the CDR3 is TGTGCCAGCAGCCGAGGGACTAGCGGGAGATTGTACAATGAGCAGTTCTTC.

J is TRBJ2-2 and V is TRBV6-5, with a weak D call TRBD2 (5 bases). The CDR3 covers 14 residues. V was pared by 5 bases and J by 6 bases, with 13 bases between. In germline, CDR1 is MNHEY, CDR2 SVGAGI. The CDR3 here is CASSPDLEAGELFF. In DNA, the CDR3 is TGTGCCAGCAGTCCGGACTTAGAGGCCGGGGAGCTGTTTTTT.

This clone was found once. The chain is built from TRBV7-2 and TRBJ2-1; weak D call: TRBD2 (6 bases). This CDR3 spans 12 amino acids. V lost 5 bases to trimming and J lost 7 bases, with 9 bases between them. CDR1 and CDR2 (germline): SGHTA, FQGNSA. The CDR3 protein is CASSRDWNEQFF. The CDR3 nucleotides are TGTGCCAGCAGCAGGGACTGGAATGAGCAGTTCTTC. Full variable domain (outside the CDR3, taken from reference TRBV7-2 and TRBJ2-1): GAGVSQSPSNKVTEKGKDVELRCDPISGHTALYWYRQSLGQGLEFLIYFQGNSAPDKSGLPSDRFSAERTGGSVSTLTIQRTQQEDSAVYLCASSRDWNEQFFGPGTRLTVL.

The count of this clone is one. V and J are TRBV7-3 and TRBJ2-1, with 8 bases fitting TRBD2. CDR1 is SGHTA, CDR2 FQGTGA, per germline. The CDR3 spans 15 residues. With 1 base clipped from V and 5 bases from J, the junction kept 4 bases outside the gene matches. CDR3 sequence: CASSLSGTRDNEQFF. The CDR3 bases are TGTGCCAGCAGCTTAAGCGGGACTAGAGACAATGAGCAGTTCTTC. Full variable domain (outside the CDR3, taken from reference TRBV7-3 and TRBJ2-1): GAGVSQTPSNKVTEKGKYVELRCDPISGHTALYWYRQSLGQGPEFLIYFQGTGAADDSGLPNDRFFAVRPEGSVSTLKIQRTERGDSAVYLCASSLSGTRDNEQFFGPGTRLTVL.

This chain's CDR3 is CASSSSGRNPYEQYF. The CDR3 nucleotides are TGTGCCAGCAGCTCTAGCGGGAGGAATCCTTACGAGCAGTACTTC. This chain uses TRBV5-4 with TRBJ2-7; 11 nucleotides match TRBD2. J lost 4 bases, V lost 3 bases, and 6 bases had no gene match. Germline values: CDR1 SGHNT, CDR2 YYREEE (reference sequence). The CDR3 contains 15 residues.

This clone was detected only a few times. The V and J genes are TRBV27 and TRBJ2-5; 9 nucleotides line up with TRBD1. CDR1 MNHEY and CDR2 SMNVEV come from the germline V gene (reference sequence). Trimming removed 5 bases from V and 5 bases from J; junction bases left unmatched: 9. The CDR3 consists of 15 residues. In DNA form, the CDR3 reads TGTGCCAGCAGTATCGGGACAGGGCTTTTGGAGACCCAGTACTTC. Translated: CASSIGTGLLETQYF.

This sequence joins TRBV30 and TRBJ2-7, with a possible D match to TRBD2 (7 bases). CDR3 length: 19 amino acids. Trimming stripped 8 bases from V and 4 bases from J, with 36 bases between. Germline V CDR1 and CDR2: GTSNPN, SVGIG (reference sequence). This CDR3 is CAGYGGDTEGGSGYYEQYF. In nucleotides, the CDR3 is TGTGCCGGCTACGGTGGGGACACCGAGGGTGGTAGCGGGTATTACGAGCAGTACTTC.

The chain joins TRBV9 to TRBJ2-7, with 7 bases aligning to TRBD1. Germline loops: CDR1 SGDLS, CDR2 YYNGEE. The CDR3 has 14 amino acids. The V segment lost 7 bases and the J segment 2 bases; nucleotides outside the gene matches: 9. In nucleotides, the CDR3 is TGTGCCAGCGGACCGGACAGGCGAGCCTACGAGCAGTACTTC. This translates into CASGPDRRAYEQYF.

The rearrangement uses TRBV28 and TRBJ1-5; the D is unclear. The germline gives CDR1 MDHEN, CDR2 SYDVKM. The length of the CDR3 is 12 residues. The germline V and J ends were trimmed by 6 bases and 7 bases, with 10 bases remaining between them. The CDR3 protein is CASSFPRQPQHF. CDR3 coding DNA: TGTGCCAGCAGCTTCCCTAGACAGCCCCAGCATTTT. Filled out from reference TRBV28 and TRBJ1-5, the complete variable domain reads DVKVTQSSRYLVKRTGEKVFLECVQDMDHENMFWYRQDPGLGLRLIYFSYDVKMKEKGDIPEGYSVSREKKERFSLILESASTNQTSMYLCASSFPRQPQHFGDGTRLSIL.

The genes are TRBV25-1 and TRBJ2-7, with D hard to call. The CDR3 has 11 residues. V was trimmed by 6 bases and J by 1 base, leaving 4 bases between them. Germline lookup yields CDR1 MGHDK and CDR2 SYGVNS. CDR3 nucleotides: TGTGCCAGCAGACAGTCCTACGAGCAGTACTTC. Amino acid sequence: CASRQSYEQYF.

This clone was counted only a few times. Distinct nucleotide sequences in the sample also encode this CDR3. This chain joins TRBV30 and TRBJ2-5; 8 nucleotides line up with TRBD1. Trimming cost V 3 bases and J 2 bases; bases outside gene matches: 5. This CDR3 contains 14 residues. Germline loops: CDR1 GTSNPN, CDR2 SVGIG (reference sequence). The CDR3 coding sequence is TGTGCCTGGAGCTCCGGGACAGGACAAGAGACCCAGTACTTC. Amino acids: CAWSSGTGQETQYF.